Listed below are T cell receptor beta chains from one sample, sequenced in a study of cytomegalovirus exposure and HLA in healthy donors. Data came from immunoSEQ multiplex PCR; TCRdb stores just in-frame clones and leaves some out. This table holds about 200,000 clones, 86% found once. The sample taken for sequencing was PBMCs. The receptors shown here come from a woman in her twenties or thirties in good health and CMV-seronegative. Each CDR3 is given with its conserved first and last residue. The order of the fields is CDR3 length, clone size, D gene, J gene, V gene, CDR3 DNA, CDR3 protein. The D gene is left open where the match is weak. Not all rows give a size; the values are once, few, many and, for expanded clones, a class.

len: 13
abundance: .
d_gene: .
j_gene: TRBJ2-7
v_gene: TRBV11-3
CDR3nt: TGTGCCAGCAGCCTCGGGACACTGCACGAGCAGTACTTC
CDR3aa: CASSLGTLHEQYF

len: 14
abundance: .
d_gene: .
j_gene: TRBJ2-2
v_gene: TRBV11-3
CDR3nt: TGTGCCAGCAGCCACAACAGGGCTGGCGGGGAGCTGTTTTTT
CDR3aa: CASSHNRAGGELFF

len: 12
abundance: .
d_gene: .
j_gene: TRBJ2-5
v_gene: TRBV7-9
CDR3nt: TGTGCCAGCAGCCTAACCTTGGAGACCCAGTACTTC
CDR3aa: CASSLTLETQYF

len: 14
abundance: once
d_gene: TRBD1
j_gene: TRBJ2-5
v_gene: TRBV18
CDR3nt: TGTGCCAGCTCACCACTACAGGGGAGAGAGACCCAGTACTTC
CDR3aa: CASSPLQGRETQYF

len: 12
abundance: .
d_gene: .
j_gene: TRBJ2-7
v_gene: TRBV5-1
CDR3nt: TGCGCCAGCAGCGAGTTTGGAGGGGAGCAGTACTTC
CDR3aa: CASSEFGGEQYF

len: 14
abundance: .
d_gene: .
j_gene: TRBJ2-7
v_gene: TRBV5-6
CDR3nt: TGTGCCAGCAGCCATTACAGGGGGGGCCACGAGCAGTACTTC
CDR3aa: CASSHYRGGHEQYF

len: 14
abundance: once
d_gene: .
j_gene: TRBJ1-5
v_gene: TRBV10-3
CDR3nt: TGTGCCGTTAGCCAGGGTTATAGCAATCAGCCCCAGCATTTT
CDR3aa: CAVSQGYSNQPQHF

len: 16
abundance: few
d_gene: .
j_gene: TRBJ2-7
v_gene: TRBV27
CDR3nt: TGTGCCAGCAGTCCCTACGGGGTAGGAGGTTTTTACGAGCAGTACTTC
CDR3aa: CASSPYGVGGFYEQYF

len: 14
abundance: once
d_gene: TRBD1
j_gene: TRBJ2-7
v_gene: TRBV7-3
CDR3nt: TGTGCCAGCAGCTCGCCCGGGACAGGGTCCAAGCAGTACTTC
CDR3aa: CASSSPGTGSKQYF

len: 14
abundance: .
d_gene: .
j_gene: TRBJ1-5
v_gene: TRBV19
CDR3nt: TGTGCCGTCGCCCTCCAGGGGCGTAATCAGCCCCAGCATTTT
CDR3aa: CAVALQGRNQPQHF

len: 14
abundance: once
d_gene: TRBD1
j_gene: TRBJ2-1
v_gene: TRBV7-6
CDR3nt: TGTGCCAGCAGCTTAGTGGGGACAGCCAATGAGCAGTTCTTC
CDR3aa: CASSLVGTANEQFF

len: 15
abundance: .
d_gene: TRBD2
j_gene: TRBJ2-7
v_gene: TRBV28
CDR3nt: TGTGCCAGCAGCCCCGTTCTTACTAGCGTCTACGAGCAGTACTTC
CDR3aa: CASSPVLTSVYEQYF

len: 15
abundance: .
d_gene: TRBD2
j_gene: TRBJ2-7
v_gene: TRBV14
CDR3nt: TGTGCCAGCAGCCTCGGGGGGAGCGCCTCCTACGAGCAGTACTTC
CDR3aa: CASSLGGSASYEQYF

len: 14
abundance: .
d_gene: TRBD2
j_gene: TRBJ2-1
v_gene: TRBV19
CDR3nt: TGTGCCAGTAGTATAGGCCAGTCGGGGGGGGAGCAGTTCTTC
CDR3aa: CASSIGQSGGEQFF

len: 15
abundance: .
d_gene: TRBD1
j_gene: TRBJ2-7
v_gene: TRBV18
CDR3nt: TGTGCCAGCTCACCGGGGACAGGGAAAACCTACGAGCAGTACTTC
CDR3aa: CASSPGTGKTYEQYF

len: 14
abundance: .
d_gene: TRBD1
j_gene: TRBJ2-5
v_gene: TRBV4-1
CDR3nt: TGCGCCAGCAGCTGGACCGGGACAGGGGAGACCCAGTACTTC
CDR3aa: CASSWTGTGETQYF

len: 14
abundance: .
d_gene: .
j_gene: TRBJ2-2
v_gene: TRBV10-1
CDR3nt: TGCGCCAGCAGTCTAAACAGGGACACCGGGGAGCTGTTTTTT
CDR3aa: CASSLNRDTGELFF

len: 13
abundance: .
d_gene: TRBD1
j_gene: TRBJ1-2
v_gene: TRBV28
CDR3nt: TGTGCCAGCAGTTGGGACAGCTTGTATGGCTACACCTTC
CDR3aa: CASSWDSLYGYTF

len: 14
abundance: .
d_gene: TRBD1
j_gene: TRBJ2-7
v_gene: TRBV18
CDR3nt: TGTGCCAGCTCACCCGGGACAGGGGGCGACGAGCAGTACTTC
CDR3aa: CASSPGTGGDEQYF

len: 13
abundance: few
d_gene: TRBD1
j_gene: TRBJ2-2
v_gene: TRBV2
CDR3nt: TGTGCCAGCAGAGACAGGGACCCCGGGGAGCTGTTTTTT
CDR3aa: CASRDRDPGELFF

len: 14
abundance: .
d_gene: TRBD2
j_gene: TRBJ2-7
v_gene: TRBV6-5
CDR3nt: TGTGCCAGCAGATGGACTAGCGTAAGTCTGGAGCAGTACTTC
CDR3aa: CASRWTSVSLEQYF

len: 14
abundance: .
d_gene: TRBD2
j_gene: TRBJ2-1
v_gene: TRBV19
CDR3nt: TGTGCCAGTAGAGGGACTAGCGGGGCCCTCGAGCAGTTCTTC
CDR3aa: CASRGTSGALEQFF

len: 13
abundance: .
d_gene: .
j_gene: TRBJ2-5
v_gene: TRBV30
CDR3nt: TGTGCCTGGAGTGTTTCAATTCAAGAGACCCAGTACTTC
CDR3aa: CAWSVSIQETQYF

len: 13
abundance: .
d_gene: TRBD2
j_gene: TRBJ2-3
v_gene: TRBV9
CDR3nt: TGTGCCAGCAGCGGACTAGCGCTGGATACGCAGTATTTT
CDR3aa: CASSGLALDTQYF

len: 12
abundance: .
d_gene: .
j_gene: TRBJ2-5
v_gene: TRBV6-1
CDR3nt: TGTGCCAGCACCAGGACTGGAGAGACCCAGTACTTC
CDR3aa: CASTRTGETQYF

len: 13
abundance: .
d_gene: TRBD1
j_gene: TRBJ2-3
v_gene: TRBV25-1
CDR3nt: TGTGCCAGCGGACAGGATCTTCCAGATACGCAGTATTTT
CDR3aa: CASGQDLPDTQYF

len: 14
abundance: .
d_gene: .
j_gene: TRBJ2-3
v_gene: TRBV11-2
CDR3nt: TGTGCCAGCAGCCCAGTCGTCCTCCCAGATACGCAGTATTTT
CDR3aa: CASSPVVLPDTQYF

len: 14
abundance: .
d_gene: TRBD2
j_gene: TRBJ2-5
v_gene: TRBV5-4
CDR3nt: TGTGCCAGCAAATTATCGGCGGGAGAAGAGACCCAGTACTTC
CDR3aa: CASKLSAGEETQYF

len: 12
abundance: .
d_gene: .
j_gene: TRBJ1-1
v_gene: TRBV28
CDR3nt: TGTGCCAGCAGTTTCGGGGGGACTGAAGCTTTCTTT
CDR3aa: CASSFGGTEAFF

len: 15
abundance: .
d_gene: TRBD2
j_gene: TRBJ2-1
v_gene: TRBV7-9
CDR3nt: TGTGCCAGCAGCTTAAATAGCGGGAGCTACAATGAGCAGTTCTTC
CDR3aa: CASSLNSGSYNEQFF

len: 16
abundance: .
d_gene: .
j_gene: TRBJ2-3
v_gene: TRBV6-1
CDR3nt: TGTGCCAGCAGCGAAACATGGCAGGGGAACACAGATACGCAGTATTTT
CDR3aa: CASSETWQGNTDTQYF

len: 15
abundance: .
d_gene: TRBD1
j_gene: TRBJ2-3
v_gene: TRBV29-1
CDR3nt: TGCAGCGTTCTACGACAGGGGGCGCGCACAGATACGCAGTATTTT
CDR3aa: CSVLRQGARTDTQYF

len: 14
abundance: once
d_gene: .
j_gene: TRBJ2-3
v_gene: TRBV5-6
CDR3nt: TGTGCCAGCAGCCTGACAGGGAGGACAGATACGCAGTATTTT
CDR3aa: CASSLTGRTDTQYF

len: 11
abundance: once
d_gene: .
j_gene: TRBJ1-2
v_gene: TRBV29-1
CDR3nt: TGCAGCGTTGGGGCCCTCTATGGCTACACCTTC
CDR3aa: CSVGALYGYTF

len: 15
abundance: .
d_gene: TRBD1
j_gene: TRBJ1-1
v_gene: TRBV9
CDR3nt: TGTGCCAGCAGCGCCCAGGGGGAAGCAAACACTGAAGCTTTCTTT
CDR3aa: CASSAQGEANTEAFF